These T cell receptor beta chains were read from a single sample in a study of post-analysis software for immune sequencing data. TCRdb reprocessed the PCR reads via MiXCR and lists one record per CDR3 protein. The table lists hundreds of thousands of distinct CDR3 sequences, approximately 53% of them singletons. Sequences were obtained from blood. These receptors all stem from a girl aged 10 to 17 with multiple sclerosis. The CDR3 runs from the conserved cysteine through the conserved F or W. A D gene is named only where the DNA matches it firmly. Clone size is shown for a subset of rows, as once, few, many or a class of expanded clone.

>NA|TRBJ2-1|NA|TRBV7-8
CASSVSGSSSYNEQFF
TGTGCCAGCAGCGTTTCCGGGTCCTCCTCCTACAATGAGCAGTTCTTC
>NA|TRBJ2-1|TRBD2|TRBV5-1
CASSLAGGTSVNEQFF
TGCGCCAGCAGCTTGGCCGGGGGGACTAGCGTAAATGAGCAGTTCTTC
>NA|TRBJ2-4|NA|TRBV7-8
CASSLVGGRYKNIQYF
TGTGCCAGCAGCTTAGTCGGGGGTCGTTACAAAAACATTCAGTACTTC
>NA|TRBJ2-7|NA|TRBV3-1
CASSQISSRPYEQYF
TGTGCCAGCAGCCAAATTAGCAGTCGACCCTACGAGCAGTACTTC
>few|TRBJ2-5|TRBD2|TRBV2
CASRGLAVQETQYF
TGTGCCAGCAGGGGACTAGCGGTCCAAGAGACCCAGTACTTC
>few|TRBJ2-7|TRBD2|TRBV14
CASSRAGGIHYEQYF
TGTGCCAGCAGCAGAGCGGGAGGAATTCACTACGAGCAGTACTTC
>few|TRBJ2-7|NA|TRBV7-9
CASSFEGPYEQYF
TGTGCCAGCAGCTTTGAGGGCCCCTACGAGCAGTACTTC
>NA|TRBJ1-1|TRBD1|TRBV2
CASSPGQGGMNTEAFF
TGTGCCAGCAGTCCGGGACAGGGAGGGATGAACACTGAAGCTTTCTTT
>NA|TRBJ2-5|NA|TRBV20-1
CSARGRDSQETQYF
TGCAGTGCTAGAGGGAGGGACAGCCAAGAGACCCAGTACTTC
>few|TRBJ2-4|NA|TRBV9
CASSVGAGLAKSIQYF
TGTGCCAGCAGCGTAGGGGCAGGCTTAGCCAAAAGCATTCAGTACTTC
>NA|TRBJ2-3|NA|TRBV10-3
CAISGGVVTDTQYF
TGTGCCATCAGCGGTGGGGTCGTAACAGATACGCAGTATTTT
>few|TRBJ1-1|NA|TRBV7-9
CASSLGAMNTEAFF
TGCGCCAGCAGCTTGGGGGCCATGAACACTGAAGCTTTCTTT
>NA|TRBJ2-7|NA|TRBV5-1
CASSSALGGEQYF
TGCGCCAGCAGCTCAGCACTAGGAGGCGAGCAGTACTTC
>NA|TRBJ1-4|NA|TRBV7-2
CASSFRWGAVGEKLFF
TGTGCCAGCAGCTTCCGATGGGGGGCAGTAGGGGAAAAACTGTTTTTT
>once|TRBJ2-5|NA|TRBV3-1
CASSNMVQSEQYF
TGTGCCAGCAGCAACATGGTTCAGTCAGAGCAGTACTTC
>NA|TRBJ2-5|NA|TRBV29-1
CSVEGRTRETQYF
TGCAGCGTTGAAGGGCGGACTCGGGAGACCCAGTACTTC
>NA|TRBJ2-3|TRBD2|TRBV2
CASRMVGLAGTDTQYF
TGTGCCAGCAGGATGGTTGGACTAGCGGGCACAGATACGCAGTATTTT
>NA|TRBJ2-7|TRBD2|TRBV9
CGVHGGRVTGQYF
TGTGGTGTCCACGGCGGGAGGGTCACAGGCCAGTACTTC
>many|TRBJ1-2|NA|TRBV20-1
CSARKEGFAYGYTF
TGCAGTGCTAGAAAGGAAGGTTTTGCTTATGGCTACACCTTC
>NA|TRBJ2-7|NA|TRBV20-1
CSARVGLAEYEQYF
TGCAGTGCTAGAGTCGGGCTAGCAGAGTACGAGCAGTACTTC
>NA|TRBJ1-2|NA|TRBV5-1
CASSVDGYTF
TGCGCCAGCAGCGTGGATGGCTACACCTTC
>NA|TRBJ2-1|TRBD2|TRBV24-1
CATSDGLAGGTSPTNEQFF
TGTGCCACCAGTGATGGACTAGCGGGAGGGACCTCTCCTACAAATGAGCAGTTCTTC
>NA|TRBJ2-5|TRBD2|TRBV6-6
CASSYGSTSAQETQYF
TGTGCCAGCAGTTATGGCTCTACTAGCGCCCAAGAGACCCAGTACTTC
>NA|TRBJ2-1|NA|TRBV29-1
CSVEVISLKRNEQFF
TGCAGCGTTGAAGTAATCAGCCTTAAGAGGAATGAGCAGTTCTTC
>NA|TRBJ2-3|NA|TRBV7-2
CASLRGGNPDTQYF
TGTGCCAGCTTGAGGGGCGGTAACCCAGATACGCAGTATTTT
>NA|TRBJ2-1|TRBD2|TRBV7-9
CASNRVLAGGEQFF
TGTGCCAGCAACAGGGTACTAGCGGGAGGGGAGCAGTTCTTC
>NA|TRBJ2-7|TRBD2|TRBV6-4
CASSWVAGSYEQYF
TGTGCCAGCAGTTGGGTAGCGGGCAGCTACGAGCAGTACTTC
>NA|TRBJ2-3|TRBD2|TRBV20-1
CSARPQGLAGEDTQYF
TGCAGTGCTAGGCCCCAGGGACTAGCGGGAGAGGATACGCAGTATTTT
>NA|TRBJ2-7|TRBD2|TRBV6-5
CASWSSGYEQYF
TGTGCCAGCTGGTCTAGCGGGTACGAGCAGTACTTC
>once|TRBJ2-7|NA|TRBV20-1
CSARDRLGSYEQYF
TGCAGTGCTAGAGATCGCTTGGGCTCCTACGAGCAGTACTTC
>few|TRBJ2-7|TRBD2|TRBV7-9
CASSLGLASQYF
TGTGCCAGCAGCTTAGGACTAGCTTCCCAGTACTTC
>few|TRBJ1-1|NA|TRBV6-2/TRBV6-3
CASSYSSGEAFF
TGTGCCAGCAGTTACTCGTCAGGAGAAGCTTTCTTT
>few|TRBJ2-1|TRBD1|TRBV12-3/TRBV12-4
CASILIAGQGANEQFF
TGTGCCAGCATTTTAATAGCCGGACAGGGGGCGAATGAGCAGTTCTTC
>NA|TRBJ2-5|TRBD1|TRBV29-1
CSVSRTGSQETQYF
TGCAGCGTTTCCAGGACAGGATCCCAAGAGACCCAGTACTTC
>NA|TRBJ2-5|NA|TRBV29-1
CRAGYRETQYF
TGCAGGGCGGGGTACCGAGAGACCCAGTACTTC
>NA|TRBJ2-7|TRBD1|TRBV30
CAWSVGQGIDEQYF
TGTGCCTGGAGTGTGGGACAGGGGATCGATGAGCAGTACTTC
>NA|TRBJ2-6|TRBD2|TRBV5-1
CASSLVLAGPGSGANVLTF
TGCGCCAGCAGCTTGGTACTAGCGGGGCCGGGCTCTGGGGCCAACGTCCTGACTTTC
>NA|TRBJ2-1|NA|TRBV20-1
CSARESDRPSFYNEQFF
TGCAGTGCTAGAGAGTCTGACAGGCCGAGCTTCTACAATGAGCAGTTCTTC
>NA|TRBJ1-4|TRBD1|TRBV14
CASSHTGQGEFF
TGTGCCAGCAGCCACACCGGACAGGGGGAGTTTTTT
>NA|TRBJ2-1|TRBD1|TRBV12-5
CASGISPDRESSYNEQFF
TGTGCTAGTGGTATATCGCCGGACAGGGAAAGCTCCTACAATGAGCAGTTCTTC
>few|TRBJ1-2|NA|TRBV7-9
CASSRRTWEDGYTF
TGTGCCAGCAGCCGTCGGACCTGGGAAGATGGCTACACCTTC
>NA|TRBJ2-3|NA|TRBV5-6
CASSWALSQGPQYF
TGTGCCAGCAGCTGGGCCCTATCGCAGGGACCGCAGTATTTT
>NA|TRBJ2-5|TRBD1|TRBV5-1
CASSLGGRGIQETQYF
TGCGCCAGCAGCTTGGGAGGCAGGGGGATACAAGAGACCCAGTACTTC
>NA|TRBJ2-5|TRBD1|TRBV5-1
CASSSLNPGQGYKYF
TGCGCCAGCAGCTCCCTCAACCCGGGACAGGGGTATAAGTACTTC
>NA|TRBJ1-1|TRBD1|TRBV20-1
CSAAQTGGRTEAFF
TGCAGTGCCGCGCAAACAGGGGGCAGGACTGAAGCTTTCTTT